This T cell receptor beta chain was recorded in a study of T-cell memory formation after mild COVID-19. TCRdb called the 5' RACE reads again in MiXCR, with one record for every CDR3 protein. The data contain about 260,000 distinct CDR3 sequences, about 16% of them seen just once; the ten biggest clones take up over 20%. CDR1 MNHEY and CDR2 SMNVEV come from the germline V gene (reference sequence). The CDR3 covers 14 residues. V was shortened by 4 bases and J by 0 bases, with 9 bases between the two germline ends. Sequenced: PBMCs or a T cell subset sorted from them (not recorded which). This clonotype was obtained from a man aged 18-30 years who had mild COVID-19 (a few samples of this study predate the infection). Cell type and time point are not known. This chain joins TRBV27 and TRBJ1-2; D perhaps matches TRBD1 (5 bases). The CDR3 region is CASSSGTPNYGYTF. Here the CDR3 DNA reads TGTGCCAGCAGTTCGGGGACCCCTAACTATGGCTACACCTTC.